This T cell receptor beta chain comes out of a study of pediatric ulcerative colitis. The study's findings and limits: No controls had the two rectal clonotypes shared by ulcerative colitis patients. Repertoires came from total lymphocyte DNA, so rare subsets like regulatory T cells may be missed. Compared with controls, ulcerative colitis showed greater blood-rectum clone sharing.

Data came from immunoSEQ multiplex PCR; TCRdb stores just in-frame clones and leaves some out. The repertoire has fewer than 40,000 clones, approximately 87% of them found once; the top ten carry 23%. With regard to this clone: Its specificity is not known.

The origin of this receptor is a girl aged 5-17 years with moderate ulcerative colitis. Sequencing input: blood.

The CDR3 reads CAWSEENYGYTF. The CDR3 DNA is TGTGCCTGGAGTGAAGAGAACTATGGCTACACCTTC. The V gene is TRBV30, the J gene TRBJ1-2; D not certain. Germline CDR1 is GTSNPN and CDR2 is SVGIG (reference sequence). The CDR3 sequence is 12 residues long. V dropped 1 base and J dropped 2 bases, with 5 bases sitting between them. The full variable domain, completed using reference TRBV30 and TRBJ1-2, is SQTIHQWPATLVQPVGSPLSLECTVEGTSNPNLYWYRQAAGRGLQLLFYSVGIGQISSEVPQNLSASRPQDRQFILSSKKLLLSDSGFYLCAWSEENYGYTFGSGTRLTVV.